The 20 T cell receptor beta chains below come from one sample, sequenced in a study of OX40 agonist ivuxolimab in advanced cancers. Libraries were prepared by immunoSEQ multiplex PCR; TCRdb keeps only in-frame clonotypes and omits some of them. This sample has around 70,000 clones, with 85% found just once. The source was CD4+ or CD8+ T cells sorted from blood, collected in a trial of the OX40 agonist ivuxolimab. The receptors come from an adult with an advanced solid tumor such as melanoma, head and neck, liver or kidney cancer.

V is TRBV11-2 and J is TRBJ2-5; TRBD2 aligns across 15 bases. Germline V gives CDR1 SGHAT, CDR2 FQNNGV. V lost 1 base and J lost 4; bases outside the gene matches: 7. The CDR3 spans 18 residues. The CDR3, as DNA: TGTGCCAGCAGCTTAGTCAGGACTAGCGGGGGGGCTGGAGAGACCCAGTACTTC. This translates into CASSLVRTSGGAGETQYF.

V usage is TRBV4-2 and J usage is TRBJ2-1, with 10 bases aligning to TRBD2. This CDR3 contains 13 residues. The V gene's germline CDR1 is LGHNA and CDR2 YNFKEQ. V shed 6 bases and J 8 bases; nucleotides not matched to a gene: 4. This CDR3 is CASSYSGGDEQFF. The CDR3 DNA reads TGTGCCAGCAGTTACAGCGGGGGGGATGAGCAGTTCTTC.

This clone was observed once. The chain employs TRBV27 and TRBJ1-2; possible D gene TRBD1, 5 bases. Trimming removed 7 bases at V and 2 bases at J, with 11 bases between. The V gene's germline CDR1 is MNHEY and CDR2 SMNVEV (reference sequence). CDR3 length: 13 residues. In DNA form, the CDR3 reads TGTGCCAGCAAAAGGTGGGACAACTATGGCTACACCTTC. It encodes CASKRWDNYGYTF.

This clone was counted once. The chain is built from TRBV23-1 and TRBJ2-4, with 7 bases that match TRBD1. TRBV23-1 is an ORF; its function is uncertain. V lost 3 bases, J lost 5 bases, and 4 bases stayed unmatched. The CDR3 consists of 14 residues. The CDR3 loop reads CASSHRGTENIQYF. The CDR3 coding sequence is TGCGCCAGCAGTCACCGAGGGACAGAAAACATTCAGTACTTC.

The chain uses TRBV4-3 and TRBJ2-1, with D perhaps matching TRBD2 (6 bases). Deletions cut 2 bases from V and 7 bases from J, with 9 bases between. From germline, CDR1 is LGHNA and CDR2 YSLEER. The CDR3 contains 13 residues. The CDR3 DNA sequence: TGCGCCAGCAGCCAATTCGCGGGGAATGAGCAGTTCTTC. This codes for CASSQFAGNEQFF.

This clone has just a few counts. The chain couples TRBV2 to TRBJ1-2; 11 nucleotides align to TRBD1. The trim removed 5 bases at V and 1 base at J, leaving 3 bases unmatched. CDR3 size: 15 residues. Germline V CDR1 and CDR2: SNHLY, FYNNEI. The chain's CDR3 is CASSTGTGGNYGYTF. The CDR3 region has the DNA TGTGCCAGCAGTACCGGGACAGGGGGTAACTATGGCTACACCTTC.

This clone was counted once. The chain's CDR3 is CASIKWQANRGQPQHF. The CDR3 nucleotides are TGTGCCAGCATAAAGTGGCAGGCCAACCGAGGGCAGCCCCAGCATTTT. The rearrangement joins TRBV28 to TRBJ1-5; D remains unclear. The CDR3 totals 16 residues. In germline, CDR1 is MDHEN, CDR2 SYDVKM. The germline V and J ends were trimmed by 7 bases and 7 bases, with 23 bases remaining between them. The full variable domain, in which reference TRBV28 and TRBJ1-5 provide the parts outside the CDR3, is DVKVTQSSRYLVKRTGEKVFLECVQDMDHENMFWYRQDPGLGLRLIYFSYDVKMKEKGDIPEGYSVSREKKERFSLILESASTNQTSMYLCASIKWQANRGQPQHFGDGTRLSIL.

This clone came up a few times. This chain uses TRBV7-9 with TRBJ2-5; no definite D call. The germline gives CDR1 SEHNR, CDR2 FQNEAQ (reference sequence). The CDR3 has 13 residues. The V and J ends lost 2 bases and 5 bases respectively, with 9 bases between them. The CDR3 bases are TGTGCCAGCAGCTTAAATCCGTTGGAGACCCAGTACTTC. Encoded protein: CASSLNPLETQYF.

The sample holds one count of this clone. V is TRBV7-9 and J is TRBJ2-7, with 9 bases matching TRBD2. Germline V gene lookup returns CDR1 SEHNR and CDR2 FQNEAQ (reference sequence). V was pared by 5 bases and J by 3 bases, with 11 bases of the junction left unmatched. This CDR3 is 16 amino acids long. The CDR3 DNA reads TGTGCCAGCAGCCGGTTAGGTAGCGGGAGTATCTACGAGCAGTACTTC. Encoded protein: CASSRLGSGSIYEQYF.

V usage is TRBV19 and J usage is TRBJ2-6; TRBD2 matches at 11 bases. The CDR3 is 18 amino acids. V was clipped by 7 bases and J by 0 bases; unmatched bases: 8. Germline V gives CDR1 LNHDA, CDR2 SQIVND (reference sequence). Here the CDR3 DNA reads TGTGCCAGTAATCTCGGGACTAGCGGAATCTCTGGGGCCAACGTCCTGACTTTC. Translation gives CASNLGTSGISGANVLTF.

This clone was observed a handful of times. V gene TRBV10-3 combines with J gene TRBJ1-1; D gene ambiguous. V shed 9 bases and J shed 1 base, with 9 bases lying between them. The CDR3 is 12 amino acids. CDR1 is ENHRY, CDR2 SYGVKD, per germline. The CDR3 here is CAISSTNTEAFF. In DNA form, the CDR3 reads TGTGCCATTTCCTCCACGAACACTGAAGCTTTCTTT.

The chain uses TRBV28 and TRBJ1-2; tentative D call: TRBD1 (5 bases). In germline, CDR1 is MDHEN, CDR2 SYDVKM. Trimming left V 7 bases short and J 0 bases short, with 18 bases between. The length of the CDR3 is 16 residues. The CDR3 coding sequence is TGTGCCAGCATACGAGGGACTCGAATTGCTAACTATGGCTACACCTTC. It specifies CASIRGTRIANYGYTF.

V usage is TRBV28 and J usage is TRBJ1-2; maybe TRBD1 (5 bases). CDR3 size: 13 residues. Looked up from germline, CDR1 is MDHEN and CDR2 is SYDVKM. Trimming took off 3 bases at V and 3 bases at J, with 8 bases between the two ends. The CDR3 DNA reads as TGTGCCAGCAGTTTCCAGGGTGACTATGGCTACACCTTC. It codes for CASSFQGDYGYTF.

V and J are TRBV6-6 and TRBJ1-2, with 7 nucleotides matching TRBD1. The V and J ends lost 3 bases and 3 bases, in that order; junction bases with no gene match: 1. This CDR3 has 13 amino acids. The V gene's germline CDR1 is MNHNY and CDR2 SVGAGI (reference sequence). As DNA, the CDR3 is TGTGCCAGCAGTTATGACAGGGACTATGGCTACACCTTC. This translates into CASSYDRDYGYTF.

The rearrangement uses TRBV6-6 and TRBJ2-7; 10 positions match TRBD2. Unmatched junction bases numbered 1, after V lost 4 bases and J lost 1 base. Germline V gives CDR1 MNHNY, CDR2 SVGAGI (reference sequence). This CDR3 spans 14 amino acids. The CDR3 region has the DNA TGTGCCAGCAGTTGGACTAGCGGATCCTACGAGCAGTACTTC. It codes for CASSWTSGSYEQYF.

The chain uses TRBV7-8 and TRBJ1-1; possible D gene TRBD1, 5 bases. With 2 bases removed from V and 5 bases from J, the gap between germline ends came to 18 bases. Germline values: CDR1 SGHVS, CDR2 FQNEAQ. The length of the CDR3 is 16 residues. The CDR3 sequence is CASSLHPAGVQTEAFF. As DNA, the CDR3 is TGTGCCAGCAGCTTACACCCGGCGGGGGTTCAAACTGAAGCTTTCTTT.

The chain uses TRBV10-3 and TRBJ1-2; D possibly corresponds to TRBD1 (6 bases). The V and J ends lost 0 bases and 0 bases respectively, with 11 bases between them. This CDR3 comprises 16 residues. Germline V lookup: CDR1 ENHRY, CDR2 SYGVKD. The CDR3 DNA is TGTGCCATCAGTGAGTCGGGGGGGCCCGCTAACTATGGCTACACCTTC. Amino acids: CAISESGGPANYGYTF.

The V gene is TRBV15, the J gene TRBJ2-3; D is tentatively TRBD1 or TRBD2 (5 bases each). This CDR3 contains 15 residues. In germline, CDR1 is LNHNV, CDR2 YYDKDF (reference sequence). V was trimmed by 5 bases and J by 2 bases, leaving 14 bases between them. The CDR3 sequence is CATSPRSGATDTQYF. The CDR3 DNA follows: TGTGCCACCAGCCCAAGGTCCGGGGCCACAGATACGCAGTATTTT.

CDR3 in DNA: TGTGCTAGTGGTCCGGGACTAGCGGGGTGGGAGACCCAGTACTTC. Translation: CASGPGLAGWETQYF. This sequence joins TRBV12-5 and TRBJ2-5; TRBD2 aligns across 13 bases. V lost 5 bases, J lost 5 bases, and 5 bases stayed unmatched. CDR3 length: 15 amino acids. CDR1 is LGHNT, CDR2 FRNRAP, per germline.

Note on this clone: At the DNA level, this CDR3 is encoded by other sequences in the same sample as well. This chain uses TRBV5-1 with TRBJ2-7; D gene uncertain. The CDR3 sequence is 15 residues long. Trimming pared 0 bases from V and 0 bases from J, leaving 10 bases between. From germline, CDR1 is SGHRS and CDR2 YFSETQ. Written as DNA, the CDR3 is TGCGCCAGCAGCTTGGCAGCCGGTAGCTCCTACGAGCAGTACTTC. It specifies CASSLAAGSSYEQYF.